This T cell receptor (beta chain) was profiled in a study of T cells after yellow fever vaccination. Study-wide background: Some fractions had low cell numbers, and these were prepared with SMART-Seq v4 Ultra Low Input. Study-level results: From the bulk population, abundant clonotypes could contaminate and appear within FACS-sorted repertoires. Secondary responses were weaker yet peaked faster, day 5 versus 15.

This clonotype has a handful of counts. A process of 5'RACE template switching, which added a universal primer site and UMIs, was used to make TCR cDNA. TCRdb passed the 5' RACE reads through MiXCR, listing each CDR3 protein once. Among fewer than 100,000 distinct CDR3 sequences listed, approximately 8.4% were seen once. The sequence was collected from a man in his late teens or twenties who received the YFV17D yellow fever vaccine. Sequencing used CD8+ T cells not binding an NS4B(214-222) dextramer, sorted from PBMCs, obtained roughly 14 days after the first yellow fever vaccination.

CDR3 amino acids: CASSPYAGELFF. The CDR3 DNA reads as TGTGCCAGCAGCCCCTACGCCGGGGAGCTGTTTTTT. The chain carries TRBV7-9 and TRBJ2-2; D not certain. The V gene lost 5 bases and the J gene lost 6 bases, with 7 bases spanning the gap. This CDR3 contains 12 residues. Germline loops: CDR1 SEHNR, CDR2 FQNEAQ (reference sequence).